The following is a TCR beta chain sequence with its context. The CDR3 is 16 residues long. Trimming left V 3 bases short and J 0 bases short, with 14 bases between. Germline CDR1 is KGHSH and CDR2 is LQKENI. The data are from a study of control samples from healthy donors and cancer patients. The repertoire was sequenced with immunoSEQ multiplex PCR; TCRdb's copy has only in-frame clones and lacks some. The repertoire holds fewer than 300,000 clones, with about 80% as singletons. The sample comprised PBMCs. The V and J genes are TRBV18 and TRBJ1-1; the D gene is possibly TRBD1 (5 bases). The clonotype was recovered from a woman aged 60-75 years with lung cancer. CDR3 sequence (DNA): TGTGCCAGCTCACCCCTTCCGACAGCCATGAACACTGAAGCTTTCTTT. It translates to CASSPLPTAMNTEAFF.